One sample yielded the 2 T cell receptor beta chains listed below, sequenced in a study of cytomegalovirus exposure and HLA in healthy donors (dated by TCRdb to about 2017). Receptors were amplified or captured by the immunoSEQ multiplex PCR assay. TCRdb holds this immuneACCESS table with in-frame rearrangements only. Some clones are missing; in checked studies, unresolved V genes explain under half, and the rest has no known cause. In this sample the table shows under 150,000 clones, just under 85% of which occur a single time. The ten biggest clones cover 1.4% to 1.5% of the sample. The sequencing input was PBMCs. These receptors were collected from a woman in her twenties or thirties in good health and CMV-seronegative.

J is TRBJ2-5 and V is TRBV2; the D gene is possibly TRBD2 (5 bases). V lost 11 bases and J 7 bases, leaving 11 bases between the germline ends. CDR3 length: 10 amino acids. From germline, CDR1 is SNHLY and CDR2 FYNNEI. The CDR3 sequence: CASGGGTQYF. CDR3 coding DNA: TGTGCCTCCGGTGGAGGGACCCAGTACTTC.

The chain links TRBV27 to TRBJ2-6, with 9 bases aligning to TRBD1. Germline CDR1 MNHEY, CDR2 SMNVEV (reference sequence). This CDR3 is built from 13 residues. V lost 4 bases and J lost 10; bases outside the gene matches: 2. CDR3 sequence (DNA): TGTGCCAGCAGTTCCGACAGGGGGAACGTCCTGACTTTC. It encodes CASSSDRGNVLTF.